Following are 2 T cell receptor beta chains from one sample sequenced in a study of spatial heterogeneity in lung cancer. No antigen has been identified for these receptors. Described time point: sample taken at primary tumor resection. TCRdb reprocessed the 5' RACE reads with MiXCR, giving one entry per CDR3 protein. The sample records over 15,000 distinct CDR3 sequences, approximately 5% being singletons. Study results and caveats: One measure, the expanded intratumoral alpha and beta TCR count, tracked tumor mutation counts.

The source was lung tumor tissue, collected at surgery. These receptors originate from a female donor with early-stage non-small cell lung cancer.

The chain links TRBV2 to TRBJ2-7; D perhaps matches TRBD1 (5 bases). The CDR3 is 12 residues long. Trimming left V 7 bases short and J 2 bases short, with 9 bases between. The V gene's germline CDR1 is SNHLY and CDR2 FYNNEI. DNA for the CDR3: TGTGCCAGCACGGACACCCCCTACGAGCAGTACTTC. Translating gives CASTDTPYEQYF.

This clonotype is termed medium-sized (0.01 to 0.1%). The genes are TRBV5-1 and TRBJ2-2; TRBD1 agrees at 7 bases. V dropped 3 bases and J dropped 7; count of bases not matched to a gene: 6. This CDR3 comprises 14 residues. Looked up from germline, CDR1 is SGHRS and CDR2 is YFSETQ. The CDR3 reads CASSSSRQGGELFF. The CDR3 DNA sequence: TGCGCCAGCAGCTCCTCGAGACAGGGCGGGGAGCTGTTTTTT.